This T cell receptor beta chain emerged from a study of graft-versus-host responses after intestinal transplantation. Turning to the study itself: Recipients were all induced with anti-thymocyte globulin, then given tacrolimus and steroids for 3 to 4 years.

Method: immunoSEQ multiplex PCR; TCRdb's copy keeps in-frame clones and lacks some. Counted here are some 120,000 clones, 85% to 95% occurring once; the ten biggest clones make up 0.9% to 1.5%. A note on this clone: What it recognizes is unknown.

V lost 4 bases to trimming and J lost 1 base, with 7 bases between them. The CDR3 is 14 amino acids. Per germline, CDR1 MGHRA and CDR2 YSYEKL. The sample consisted of unstimulated CD8+ T cells sorted from spleen or lymph node cells, taken before transplant. The source of this sequence is a human donor who was the organ donor for an intestinal transplant. The chain links TRBV4-1 to TRBJ2-2; D might be TRBD1 (5 bases). CDR3 region: CASSRGQNTGELFF. The CDR3 coding sequence is TGCGCCAGCAGCCGCGGACAGAACACCGGGGAGCTGTTTTTT.